These T cell receptor beta chains were read from a single sample in a study of T-cell reconstitution after alpha-beta-depleted transplantation in children. TCRdb analysed the PCR reads with MiXCR anew, one entry per CDR3 protein. The sample carries about 200,000 distinct CDR3 sequences, roughly 6.6% recorded once. The starting material was PBMCs, obtained before TCRalphabeta/CD19-depleted stem cell transplant. These receptors came from a boy aged 2-15 years with acute lymphoblastic leukemia, due to receive a stem cell transplant. The CDR3 runs from the conserved cysteine through the conserved F or W. A D gene is named only where the DNA matches it firmly. Where a row states a size, it is once, few, many or the class of an expanded clone; other rows omit it.

clone size	CDR3 length	V gene	D gene	J gene	CDR3 protein	CDR3 DNA
many	20	TRBV27	-	TRBJ2-6	CASSLYQAGASLSGANVLTF	TGTGCCAGCAGTTTATATCAGGCTGGGGCATCTCTTTCTGGGGCCAACGTCCTGACTTTC
many	15	TRBV7-2	-	TRBJ2-7	CASSLVTGSSYEQYF	TGTGCCAGCAGCTTAGTCACAGGGAGCTCCTACGAGCAGTACTTC
many	14	TRBV10-2	TRBD1	TRBJ1-2	CASTPGTGFHGYTF	TGCGCCAGCACCCCCGGGACAGGGTTCCATGGCTACACCTTC
many	15	TRBV6-2/TRBV6-3	TRBD2	TRBJ2-1	CASRRLAGGGNEQFF	TGTGCCAGCAGGAGACTAGCGGGAGGGGGGAATGAGCAGTTCTTC
-	13	TRBV12-3/TRBV12-4	-	TRBJ1-6	CASSLMGDSPLHF	TGTGCCAGCAGTTTGATGGGGGATTCACCCCTCCACTTT
many	15	TRBV7-9	-	TRBJ2-1	CASRARQASYNEQFF	TGTGCCAGCAGGGCTAGACAGGCCTCCTACAATGAGCAGTTCTTC
few	15	TRBV4-1	-	TRBJ1-5	CASSQDMTRNQPQHF	TGCGCCAGCAGCCAAGATATGACCCGCAATCAGCCCCAGCATTTT
few	15	TRBV5-4	TRBD1	TRBJ2-5	CASSFGQGGQETQYF	TGTGCCAGCAGCTTCGGACAGGGGGGGCAAGAGACCCAGTACTTC
many	17	TRBV5-1	TRBD1	TRBJ2-3	CASSLTTTGGRTDTQYF	TGCGCCAGCAGCTTGACTACCACAGGGGGCCGCACAGATACGCAGTATTTT
many	13	TRBV9	-	TRBJ2-2	CASSGRVAGELFF	TGTGCCAGCAGCGGTCGTGTGGCCGGGGAGCTGTTTTTT
many	12	TRBV5-4	-	TRBJ1-4	CASSTVNEKLFF	TGTGCCAGCAGTACGGTTAATGAAAAACTGTTTTTT
few	16	TRBV27	-	TRBJ2-4	CASSPTGWGAKNIQYF	TGTGCCAGCAGTCCCACAGGGTGGGGAGCCAAAAACATTCAGTACTTC
-	15	TRBV5-1	TRBD2	TRBJ2-3	CASSGSGRGTDTQYF	TGCGCCAGCAGCGGAAGCGGGAGAGGCACAGATACGCAGTATTTT
many	20	TRBV7-8	TRBD2	TRBJ2-1	CASSRGGTSGKGVSYNEQFF	TGTGCCAGCAGCCGAGGGGGGACTAGCGGAAAGGGTGTCTCCTACAATGAGCAGTTCTTC
few	18	TRBV4-2	TRBD2	TRBJ2-1	CASSQEAPGGYQYNEQFF	TGTGCCAGCAGCCAAGAGGCCCCGGGGGGGTATCAATACAATGAGCAGTTCTTC
-	14	TRBV20-1	-	TRBJ2-1	CSALEEGRYNEQFF	TGCAGTGCTTTGGAGGAGGGCCGCTACAATGAGCAGTTCTTC
many	12	TRBV28	-	TRBJ1-1	CASSFMSTEAFF	TGTGCCAGCAGTTTCATGAGCACTGAAGCTTTCTTT
many	15	TRBV4-2	-	TRBJ2-3	CASSAGTSSTDTQYF	TGTGCCAGCAGCGCTGGGACGTCCAGCACAGATACGCAGTATTTT
-	13	TRBV5-1	TRBD1	TRBJ1-1	CASSVGQGVGAFF	TGCGCCAGCAGTGTTGGACAGGGCGTCGGGGCTTTCTTT
many	15	TRBV11-2	TRBD1	TRBJ1-5	CASRDRKYSNQPQHF	TGTGCCAGCAGGGACAGGAAATATAGCAATCAGCCCCAGCATTTT
many	16	TRBV7-2	TRBD2	TRBJ2-2	CASSLSGTVNTGELFF	TGTGCCAGCAGCTTAAGCGGGACGGTTAACACCGGGGAGCTGTTTTTT
-	18	TRBV12-3/TRBV12-4	TRBD2	TRBJ2-2	CASRVSPIAGVFTGELFF	TGTGCCAGCAGGGTATCCCCCATAGCGGGAGTATTCACCGGGGAGCTGTTTTTT
-	13	TRBV7-3	-	TRBJ2-7	CASSHKNRYEQYF	TGTGCCAGCAGCCACAAGAACCGCTACGAGCAGTACTTC
-	13	TRBV30	-	TRBJ2-2	CAWSVLTTGELFF	TGTGCCTGGAGTGTATTGACCACCGGGGAGCTGTTTTTT
-	14	TRBV12-3/TRBV12-4	TRBD2	TRBJ2-4	CASRSGTSGGPAYF	TGTGCCAGCAGGTCCGGGACTAGCGGGGGGCCGGCGTACTTC
many	17	TRBV7-9	-	TRBJ2-3	CASSLAQTGISTDTQYF	TGTGCCAGCAGCTTAGCACAAACAGGGATAAGCACAGATACGCAGTATTTT
-	14	TRBV5-1	-	TRBJ1-6	CANPGSSYNSPLHF	TGCGCCAACCCAGGGAGCTCCTATAATTCACCCCTCCACTTT
many	13	TRBV5-1	-	TRBJ2-1	CASSLGLRNEQFF	TGCGCCAGCAGCTTGGGTCTCCGGAATGAGCAGTTCTTC
many	13	TRBV28	-	TRBJ1-5	CATEGPLIMTQHF	TGTGCCACCGAGGGTCCCCTAATCATGACCCAGCATTTT
-	14	TRBV28	TRBD2	TRBJ2-7	CASSERGASYEQYF	TGTGCCAGTTCTGAGCGGGGGGCTTCCTACGAGCAGTACTTC
many	15	TRBV20-1	TRBD1	TRBJ1-1	CSARVAGTEYTEAFF	TGCAGTGCTAGAGTAGCCGGGACAGAGTACACTGAAGCTTTCTTT
many	15	TRBV28	TRBD2	TRBJ2-2	CASSSSGTYTGELFF	TGTGCCAGCAGCTCCAGCGGGACCTACACCGGGGAGCTGTTTTTT
many	10	TRBV20-1	-	TRBJ2-7	CSARGPEQYF	TGCAGTGCTAGAGGTCCGGAGCAGTACTTC
few	14	TRBV6-2/TRBV6-3	-	TRBJ1-4	CASRLSGGSEKLFF	TGTGCCAGCAGGCTCTCGGGAGGAAGCGAAAAACTGTTTTTT
few	14	TRBV5-5	-	TRBJ1-4	CASSLPRNNEKLFF	TGTGCCAGCAGCTTGCCGCGGAATAATGAAAAACTGTTTTTT
many	14	TRBV5-1	-	TRBJ2-3	CASSLVQGDDTQYF	TGCGCCAGCAGCTTGGTTCAAGGGGACGATACGCAGTATTTT
many	15	TRBV5-1	TRBD2	TRBJ2-1	CASSPPGGRAAEQFF	TGCGCCAGCAGCCCCCCGGGCGGGAGGGCGGCTGAGCAGTTCTTC
many	14	TRBV6-1	-	TRBJ2-5	CASRAEGRQETQYF	TGTGCCAGCAGGGCGGAGGGGCGCCAAGAGACCCAGTACTTC
many	14	TRBV7-3	TRBD1	TRBJ2-1	CASSLRDSNNEQFF	TGTGCCAGCAGCTTAAGGGACAGTAACAATGAGCAGTTCTTC
many	10	TRBV29-1	-	TRBJ2-2	CSVHTGELFF	TGCAGCGTTCACACCGGGGAGCTGTTTTTT
many	16	TRBV7-9	-	TRBJ2-1	CASSQTSGPMGNEQFF	TGTGCCAGCAGCCAGACGTCCGGGCCGATGGGGAATGAGCAGTTCTTC
many	15	TRBV27	-	TRBJ1-1	CASSLFAGGPTEAFF	TGTGCCAGCAGTTTATTTGCTGGGGGTCCCACTGAAGCTTTCTTT
-	14	TRBV11-2	TRBD1	TRBJ2-5	CASSTDRGEQTQYF	TGTGCCAGCAGCACCGACAGGGGAGAGCAGACCCAGTACTTC
many	14	TRBV9	TRBD1	TRBJ1-2	CASSPRTGQFGYTF	TGTGCCAGCAGCCCCCGGACAGGGCAGTTTGGCTACACCTTC
few	12	TRBV20-1	TRBD1	TRBJ2-7	CSARTGISEQYF	TGCAGTGCCCGGACAGGGATTAGCGAGCAGTACTTC
-	13	TRBV20-1	-	TRBJ2-3	CSARGTGTDTQYF	TGCAGTGCTAGAGGGACCGGCACAGATACGCAGTATTTT
many	18	TRBV5-6	TRBD2	TRBJ2-1	CASSVQLAGALNYNEQFF	TGTGCCAGCAGCGTACAGCTAGCGGGGGCTCTTAACTACAATGAGCAGTTCTTC
few	16	TRBV7-2	-	TRBJ2-5	CASSRPLMRGVETQYF	TGTGCCAGCAGCAGGCCGTTGATGAGGGGGGTAGAGACCCAGTACTTC
-	16	TRBV24-1	TRBD2	TRBJ2-1	CGASDLSSGRAVEQFF	TGTGGGGCCAGTGATTTGTCTAGCGGGAGGGCCGTTGAGCAGTTCTTC
many	14	TRBV12-3/TRBV12-4	-	TRBJ2-7	CASSLGRQVGEQYF	TGTGCCAGCAGTTTAGGACGGCAGGTCGGCGAGCAGTACTTC
many	13	TRBV28	-	TRBJ2-1	CASSLVTYNEQFF	TGTGCCAGCAGTTTAGTGACCTACAATGAGCAGTTCTTC